Each of the 24 T cell receptor beta chains below was sequenced from the same sample in a study of T cell repertoires in cytomegalovirus infection. Each CDR3 protein gets one entry after TCRdb re-called the reads with MiXCR. The sample includes hundreds of thousands of distinct CDR3 sequences, approximately 31% of them seen just once. No antigen is known for these receptors. The sample here was cultured CD8+ T cells from PBMCs, taken from culture after CMV antigen stimulation. The receptors were sampled from a human donor in good health (CMV status not recorded). Some clones in this sample may be carry-over from other donors' samples.

CDR3 sequence: CASSLSSTRYNEQFF. CDR3 coding DNA: TGTGCCAGCAGCTTATCATCCACGCGCTACAATGAGCAGTTCTTC. The gene calls are TRBV7-3 and TRBJ2-1; D is unclear. Trimming pared 2 bases from V and 3 bases from J, leaving 11 bases between. CDR1 is SGHTA, CDR2 FQGTGA, per germline. This CDR3 is built from 15 residues.

The chain joins TRBV24-1 to TRBJ2-3, with 8 positions matching TRBD1. This CDR3 comprises 17 residues. V shed 0 bases, J shed 3 bases, and the junction held 7 bases outside the gene matches. Germline V gives CDR1 KGHDR, CDR2 SFDVKD. CDR3 sequence reads: CATSDLDRGILTDTQYF. The CDR3 bases are TGTGCCACCAGTGATTTGGACAGGGGAATCCTGACAGATACGCAGTATTTT.

J is TRBJ2-5 and V is TRBV28; a weak D match, TRBD1 (6 bases). Trimming took off 6 bases at V and 2 bases at J, with 13 bases between the two ends. The CDR3 is made up of 14 amino acids. Germline lookup yields CDR1 MDHEN and CDR2 SYDVKM. The CDR3 region has the DNA TGTGCCAGCAGCCCCCAAAGGGGGCAAGAGACCCAGTACTTC. Protein product: CASSPQRGQETQYF.

J is TRBJ2-2 and V is TRBV19, with D perhaps being TRBD1 or TRBD2 (6 bases each). This CDR3 has 16 residues. V was pared by 3 bases and J by 3 bases, with 14 bases between. CDR1 and CDR2 (germline): LNHDA, SQIVND (reference sequence). The CDR3 DNA reads as TGTGCCAGTAGTATTGGGGGGCGTCGGGACACCGGGGAGCTGTTTTTT. Protein: CASSIGGRRDTGELFF.

Only a few counts were recorded for this clonotype. V is TRBV6-6 and J is TRBJ1-1; D is possibly TRBD1 (5 bases). The V gene lost 5 bases and the J gene lost 3 bases, with 10 bases spanning the gap. There are 13 residues in the CDR3. Per germline, CDR1 MNHNY and CDR2 SVGAGI (reference sequence). The CDR3 sequence: CASSEQGHTEAFF. The CDR3 DNA follows: TGTGCCAGCAGTGAGCAGGGACACACTGAAGCTTTCTTT.

This clonotype was recorded a few times. J is TRBJ1-2 and V is TRBV19, with D tentatively TRBD1 (6 bases). Trimming removed 10 bases at V and 4 bases at J, with 13 bases between. The CDR3 loop spans 12 amino acids. CDR1 and CDR2 (germline): LNHDA, SQIVND (reference sequence). CDR3 loop: CAISSGAYGYTF. The CDR3, as DNA: TGTGCCATCTCATCGGGGGCCTATGGCTACACCTTC.

This clonotype was counted only a few times. The V gene is TRBV2, the J gene TRBJ2-5, with D possibly being TRBD2 (5 bases). The germline V gene has CDR1 SNHLY and CDR2 FYNNEI. V was pared by 2 bases and J by 5 bases, with 12 bases between. This CDR3 is 14 amino acids long. The CDR3 nucleotides read TGTGCCAGCAGTGAACGGGGTTGGATCGAGACCCAGTACTTC. It yields the protein CASSERGWIETQYF.

The gene calls are TRBV6-5 and TRBJ1-6; 7 bases match TRBD1. This CDR3 spans 21 amino acids. Looked up from germline, CDR1 is MNHEY and CDR2 is SVGAGI. The junction had 20 bases not matched to a gene; V was cut back by 6 bases and J by 0 bases. CDR3 in DNA: TGTGCCAGCAGGGTTCAAGGCAGCAGGGGGTTTAAGAGCTCCTATAATTCACCCCTCCACTTT. Amino acid sequence: CASRVQGSRGFKSSYNSPLHF.

This clonotype was seen many times. This chain connects TRBV7-9 to TRBJ2-1; TRBD1 aligns across 11 bases. V was clipped by 8 bases and J by 7 bases; unmatched bases: 4. Germline CDR1 reads SEHNR; CDR2 reads FQNEAQ (reference sequence). The CDR3 is made up of 13 amino acids. The CDR3 DNA reads TGTGCCAGCTGGGACAGGGGGGGAAATGAGCAGTTCTTC. It translates to CASWDRGGNEQFF.

The rearrangement links TRBV28 to TRBJ2-7; TRBD1 matches at 8 bases. Unmatched junction bases numbered 7, after V lost 6 bases and J lost 0 bases. Per germline, CDR1 MDHEN and CDR2 SYDVKM. CDR3 length: 15 residues. CDR3 loop: CASSPDRGRSYEQYV. CDR3 in DNA: TGTGCCAGCAGCCCAGACAGGGGCCGCTCCTACGAGCAGTACGTC.

This clonotype has a handful of counts. The rearrangement links TRBV19 to TRBJ2-7, with 7 positions matching TRBD1. CDR1 is LNHDA and CDR2 is SQIVND in the germline V gene (reference sequence). Germline trimming cut 5 bases from V and 4 bases from J; bases unmatched to any gene: 8. The CDR3 spans 14 residues. Here the CDR3 DNA reads TGTGCCAGTAGTCCTCGGGACAGCCAATACGAGCAGTACGTC. This codes for CASSPRDSQYEQYV.

V is TRBV25-1 and J is TRBJ1-3, with 8 bases fitting TRBD1. Germline V gene sequence: CDR1 MGHDK, CDR2 SYGVNS. With V trimmed by 8 bases and J by 9 bases, 9 bases remained unmatched. The CDR3 is 13 residues long. The CDR3 bases are TGTGCCAGCGTGGGAGGACAGGGTGGCACCATATATTTT. It codes for CASVGGQGGTIYF.

With respect to this clonotype: Since a much larger clone is just one base distant, this may be a read error. The chain employs TRBV7-6 and TRBJ2-3; TRBD2 might be the D (7 bases). V shed 4 bases and J shed 2 bases, with 16 bases lying between them. Germline CDR1 SGHVS, CDR2 FNYEAQ. This CDR3 region has 16 residues. The CDR3 DNA reads as TGTGCCAGCAGCTCCCCTCTAGGGGGGGACACAGATACGCAGTATTTT. Translation: CASSSPLGGDTDTQYF.

Only one count was recorded for this clonotype. A much larger clone sits a single nucleotide away, making a read error possible. The chain combines TRBV7-4 with TRBJ1-1, with D perhaps TRBD1 (5 bases). Trimming removed 10 bases from V and 5 bases from J, with 26 bases in between. This CDR3 region has 16 residues. Germline V lookup: CDR1 SGHVT, CDR2 SQSDAQ. The CDR3 DNA sequence: TGTGCCAACATCCCCGACGCGGCAGGGCGGGTAACTGAAGCTTTCTTT. Translated: CANIPDAAGRVTEAFF.

The V and J genes are TRBV13 and TRBJ2-7; D is unclear. V was clipped by 3 bases and J by 0 bases, with 6 bases between them. The CDR3 contains 13 residues. Germline CDR1 and CDR2: PRHDT and FYEKMQ (reference sequence). The CDR3 DNA sequence: TGTGCCAGCAGCTTCCTAAGCTCCTACGAGCAGTACTTC. Its protein is CASSFLSSYEQYF.

The chain is built from TRBV7-9 and TRBJ1-1, with D maybe TRBD1 (6 bases). This CDR3 has 17 residues. Germline CDR1 is SEHNR and CDR2 is FQNEAQ (reference sequence). V gave up 5 bases and J gave up 5 bases, with 24 bases separating them. CDR3 sequence (DNA): TGTGCCAGCAGCCCGAGCATAGGGGGATTAATGGGGACTGAAGCTTTCTTT. Its protein is CASSPSIGGLMGTEAFF.

The table lists this clonotype with a few counts. The V gene is TRBV27, the J gene TRBJ1-1; D might be TRBD1 (5 bases). Trimming stripped 2 bases from V and 1 base from J, with 11 bases between. Germline CDR1 reads MNHEY; CDR2 reads SMNVEV (reference sequence). The CDR3 sequence is 15 residues long. The CDR3 nucleotides read TGTGCCAGCAGTTTAGGGGCCGGGTGGAACACTGAAGCTTTCTTT. This sequence encodes CASSLGAGWNTEAFF.

The CDR3 protein is CASSLSGGFIETQYF. As DNA, the CDR3 is TGTGCCAGCAGCCTTAGCGGGGGATTCATAGAGACCCAGTACTTC. The chain is built from TRBV7-8 and TRBJ2-5, with TRBD2 matching 9 bases. V shed 5 bases and J 4 bases; nucleotides not matched to a gene: 8. CDR3 length: 15 amino acids. The V gene's germline CDR1 is SGHVS and CDR2 FQNEAQ.

This clonotype has only a few counts. This sequence joins TRBV7-8 and TRBJ2-1; D is tentatively TRBD1 or TRBD2 (5 bases each). There are 12 residues in the CDR3. Looked up from germline, CDR1 is SGHVS and CDR2 is FQNEAQ. Deletions cut 5 bases from V and 10 bases from J, with 12 bases between. The CDR3 protein is CASSLAGTEQFF. The DNA for the CDR3 is TGTGCCAGCAGCCTCGCCGGGACCGAGCAGTTCTTC.

This clonotype has at least ten counts. Written as DNA, the CDR3 is TGTGCCAGCAGCCCGATACCAGGACTAGCGGGGGGCGGAGAGACCCAGTACTTC. Amino acid sequence: CASSPIPGLAGGGETQYF. The chain employs TRBV7-8 and TRBJ2-5, with TRBD2 identical over 14 bases. The junction had 12 bases not matched to a gene; V was cut back by 5 bases and J by 4 bases. This CDR3 has 18 amino acids. Germline CDR1 SGHVS, CDR2 FQNEAQ.

V usage is TRBV7-3 and J usage is TRBJ2-1, with a tentative D call TRBD2 (5 bases). The CDR3 has 13 residues. Trimming took 5 bases from V and 6 from J, leaving 11 bases between them. Germline CDR1 SGHTA, CDR2 FQGTGA. CDR3: CASSRAGINEQFF. CDR3 DNA sequence: TGTGCCAGCAGCCGAGCCGGGATCAATGAGCAGTTCTTC.

V is TRBV5-1 and J is TRBJ1-1; D uncertain. CDR1 is SGHRS and CDR2 is YFSETQ in the germline V gene. CDR3 length equals 14 residues. Trimming stripped 2 bases from V and 1 base from J, with 9 bases between. The CDR3 is CASSFWAANTEAFF. As DNA, the CDR3 is TGCGCCAGCAGCTTCTGGGCCGCGAACACTGAAGCTTTCTTT.

This clonotype was observed many times. This chain joins TRBV7-8 and TRBJ2-7; D is unresolved. Looked up from germline, CDR1 is SGHVS and CDR2 is FQNEAQ. Deletions cut 1 base from V and 3 bases from J, with 13 bases between. The CDR3 covers 15 residues. The CDR3 sequence is CASSLGVNSVYEQYV. CDR3 DNA: TGTGCCAGCAGCTTAGGAGTGAATTCGGTCTACGAGCAGTACGTC.

The chain has TRBV7-6 and TRBJ2-7; 9 nucleotides line up with TRBD1. The CDR3 spans 15 residues. The germline CDR1 and CDR2 sequences are SGHVS and FNYEAQ. V lost 1 base and J lost 4; bases outside the gene matches: 5. The CDR3 here is CASSLGTGAGYEQYF. CDR3 DNA sequence: TGTGCCAGCAGCTTAGGGACAGGGGCGGGGTACGAGCAGTACTTC. The variable domain in full, with the rest retrieved from reference TRBV7-6 and TRBJ2-7, is GAGVSQSPRYKVTKRGQDVALRCDPISGHVSLYWYRQALGQGPEFLTYFNYEAQQDKSGLPNDRFSAERPEGSISTLTIQRTEQRDSAMYRCASSLGTGAGYEQYFGPGTRLTVT.